The present TCR beta chain was sequenced within a study of blood T cell repertoires in COVID-19. As originally analysed: From reference gene primer amplification, estimates of nucleated cell counts were derived. TCRdb keeps only in-frame clones here, not all; method: immunoSEQ multiplex PCR. The DNA gave D and trimming, while V, J and clone size come from that table. The sample consists of around 270,000 clones, roughly 90% of them appearing once. With 3 bases removed from V and 4 bases from J, the gap between germline ends came to 16 bases. There are 15 residues in the CDR3. Germline V gives CDR1 MGHRA, CDR2 YSYEKL.

This sequence was found in a middle-aged man with acute or convalescent COVID-19. The sample taken for sequencing was peripheral blood. The chain combines TRBV4-1 with TRBJ2-7, with TRBD1 as a possible D gene (5 bases). The CDR3 sequence: CASSQGSGHIYEQYF. The CDR3 DNA follows: TGCGCCAGCAGCCAGGGATCCGGACACATATACGAGCAGTACTTC.